These 8 T cell receptor beta chains were all obtained from the same sample, sequenced in a study of blood T cell repertoires in COVID-19. Assay: immunoSEQ multiplex PCR; the TCRdb copy retains only in-frame clones and omits some. Here the sample spans about 310,000 clones, around 87% being singletons. Sequencing was done on a sample of peripheral blood. The receptors derive from a man between 45 and 60 years old with active or convalescent COVID-19.

This clone was counted a single time. V usage is TRBV4-3 and J usage is TRBJ2-7; TRBD2 might be the D (5 bases). The CDR3 has 15 amino acids. V was trimmed by 0 bases and J by 1 base, leaving 10 bases between them. CDR1 and CDR2 (germline): LGHNA, YSLEER. The CDR3 DNA sequence: TGCGCCAGCAGCCAAGATACCACGGGATCCTACGAGCAGTACTTC. It translates to CASSQDTTGSYEQYF.

This sequence joins TRBV3-1 (or the pseudogene TRBV3-2) and TRBJ1-4; tentative D call: TRBD1 (6 bases). CDR1 is LGHDT, CDR2 YNNKEL, per germline (reference sequence). The CDR3 loop spans 12 amino acids. The V end lost 4 bases, the J end lost 8 bases, and 8 bases lay between the germline ends. The CDR3 region is CASSRTGEKLFF. In DNA, the CDR3 is TGTGCCAGCAGCCGAACAGGGGAAAAACTGTTTTTT.

The rearrangement uses TRBV4-3 and TRBJ1-4; D is unclear. The V gene lost 0 bases and the J gene lost 8 bases, with 16 bases spanning the gap. The germline gives CDR1 LGHNA, CDR2 YSLEER. This CDR3 is 16 amino acids long. For the CDR3, the DNA is TGCGCCAGCAGCCAAGATGCAGGAGGTGTTGGGGAAAAACTGTTTTTT. Protein product: CASSQDAGGVGEKLFF.

A single count supports this clone. The genes are TRBV30 and TRBJ1-6; D is perhaps TRBD1 (5 bases). The germline CDR1 and CDR2 sequences are GTSNPN and SVGIG (reference sequence). This CDR3 spans 13 amino acids. The V and J ends lost 1 base and 7 bases respectively, with 8 bases between them. This CDR3 reads CAWSARQNSPLHF. The DNA for the CDR3 is TGTGCCTGGAGTGCTCGACAGAATTCACCCCTCCACTTT.

The chain uses TRBV11-3 and TRBJ2-1, with 10 bases matching TRBD2. Germline V gene sequence: CDR1 SGHNT, CDR2 YENEEA. V lost 5 bases to trimming and J lost 3 bases; unmatched junction nucleotides: 4. The CDR3 is 15 amino acids. The CDR3 protein is CASSPSSGGYNEQFF. DNA for the CDR3: TGTGCCAGCAGCCCATCTAGCGGGGGCTACAATGAGCAGTTCTTC.

The CDR3 here is CASSQNSNSPLHF. In nucleotides, the CDR3 is TGTGCCAGCAGCCAAAACAGCAATTCACCCCTCCACTTT. The chain employs TRBV14 and TRBJ1-6; D ambiguous. Germline values: CDR1 SGHDN, CDR2 FVKESK. This CDR3 region has 13 residues. Trimming removed 2 bases from V and 7 bases from J, with 6 bases in between.

This chain links TRBV5-8 with TRBJ2-7, with D unclear. Germline lookup yields CDR1 SGHTS and CDR2 YDEGEE. CDR3 size: 12 residues. V was cut by 4 bases and J by 9 bases, with 14 bases left in between. CDR3 nucleotide sequence: TGTGCCAGCAGCCTGACTCTTCTTTTGCAGTACTTC. Encoded protein: CASSLTLLLQYF.

The chain uses TRBV12-3 or TRBV12-4 and TRBJ1-1; TRBD1 might be the D (5 bases). This CDR3 comprises 11 residues. The ends were cut back, 8 bases at V and 11 bases at J, with 15 bases in the middle. The CDR3 is CASVKAGGAFF. The CDR3 DNA reads TGTGCCAGCGTAAAGGCGGGGGGGGCTTTCTTT.